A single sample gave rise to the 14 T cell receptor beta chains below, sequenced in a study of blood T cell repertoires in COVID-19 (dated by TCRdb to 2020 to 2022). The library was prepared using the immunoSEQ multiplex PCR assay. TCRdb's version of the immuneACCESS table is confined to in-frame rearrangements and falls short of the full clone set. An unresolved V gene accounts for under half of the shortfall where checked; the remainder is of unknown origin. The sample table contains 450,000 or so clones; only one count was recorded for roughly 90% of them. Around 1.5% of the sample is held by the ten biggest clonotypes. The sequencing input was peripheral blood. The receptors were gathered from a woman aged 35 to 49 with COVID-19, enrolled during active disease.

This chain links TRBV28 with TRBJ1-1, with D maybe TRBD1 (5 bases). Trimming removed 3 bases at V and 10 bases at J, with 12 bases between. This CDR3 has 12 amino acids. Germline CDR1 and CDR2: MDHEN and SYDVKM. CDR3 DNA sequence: TGTGCCAGCAGTTTTCGTGCCGGGGGAGCTTTCTTT. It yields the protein CASSFRAGGAFF.

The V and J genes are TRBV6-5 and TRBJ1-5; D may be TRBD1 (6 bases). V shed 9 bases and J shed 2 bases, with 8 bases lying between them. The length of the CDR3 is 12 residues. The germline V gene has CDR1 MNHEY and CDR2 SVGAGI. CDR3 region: CASRTGNQPQHF. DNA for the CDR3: TGTGCCAGTAGGACAGGCAATCAGCCCCAGCATTTT.

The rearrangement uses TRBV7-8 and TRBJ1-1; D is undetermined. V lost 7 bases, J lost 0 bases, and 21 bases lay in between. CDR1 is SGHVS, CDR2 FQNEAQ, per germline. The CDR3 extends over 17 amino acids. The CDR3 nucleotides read TGTGCCAGCACCCAATCAATGGCAGGATTCATGAACACTGAAGCTTTCTTT. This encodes CASTQSMAGFMNTEAFF.

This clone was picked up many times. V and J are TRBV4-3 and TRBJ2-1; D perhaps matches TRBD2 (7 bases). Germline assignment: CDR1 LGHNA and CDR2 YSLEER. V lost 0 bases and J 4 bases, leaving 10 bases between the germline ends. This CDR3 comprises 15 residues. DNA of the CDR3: TGCGCCAGCAGCCAAGAGGGGGGGCGATACAATGAGCAGTTCTTC. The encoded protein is CASSQEGGRYNEQFF.

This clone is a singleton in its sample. The CDR3 loop reads CASSTGAGAGGPYEQYF. Here the CDR3 DNA reads TGTGCCAGCAGCACCGGGGCCGGGGCGGGGGGGCCCTACGAGCAGTACTTC. The V gene is TRBV5-4, the J gene TRBJ2-7; 9 bases are shared with TRBD2. J was trimmed by 2 bases and V by 4 bases; bases with no gene match: 13. The CDR3 loop spans 17 amino acids. CDR1 and CDR2 from the germline V gene are SGHNT and YYREEE (reference sequence). Filled out from reference TRBV5-4 and TRBJ2-7, the complete variable domain reads ETGVTQSPTHLIKTRGQQVTLRCSSQSGHNTVSWYQQALGQGPQFIFQYYREEENGRGNFPPRFSGLQFPNYSSELNVNALELDDSALYLCASSTGAGAGGPYEQYFGPGTRLTVT.

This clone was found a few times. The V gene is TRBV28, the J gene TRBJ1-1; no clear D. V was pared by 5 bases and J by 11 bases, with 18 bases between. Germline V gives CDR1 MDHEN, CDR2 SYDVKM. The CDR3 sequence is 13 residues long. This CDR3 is CASSPGWTRRAFF. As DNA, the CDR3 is TGTGCCAGCAGTCCGGGGTGGACTCGGAGGGCTTTCTTT.

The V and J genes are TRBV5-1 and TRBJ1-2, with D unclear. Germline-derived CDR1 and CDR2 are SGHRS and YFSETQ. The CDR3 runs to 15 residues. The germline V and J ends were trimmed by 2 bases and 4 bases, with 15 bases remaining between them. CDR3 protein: CASSLRPEGSYGYTF. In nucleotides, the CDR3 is TGCGCCAGCAGCTTAAGACCTGAGGGCAGCTATGGCTACACCTTC.

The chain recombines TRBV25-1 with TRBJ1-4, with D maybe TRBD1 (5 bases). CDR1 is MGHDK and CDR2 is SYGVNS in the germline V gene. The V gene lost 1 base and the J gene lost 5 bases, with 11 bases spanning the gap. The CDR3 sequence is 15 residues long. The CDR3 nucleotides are TGTGCCAGCAGTGAATCACAGGCCTTGAATGAAAAACTGTTTTTT. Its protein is CASSESQALNEKLFF.

The CDR3 nucleotides read TGTGCCAGCAGCTTGGGCCGCGGTGGCTACACCTTC. Translating gives CASSLGRGGYTF. J is TRBJ1-2 and V is TRBV5-5; D unresolved. Germline V CDR1 and CDR2: SGHKS, YYEKEE (reference sequence). The CDR3 is made up of 12 amino acids. Between the trimmed V and J ends, which lost 0 bases and 7 bases, there was a span of 7 bases.

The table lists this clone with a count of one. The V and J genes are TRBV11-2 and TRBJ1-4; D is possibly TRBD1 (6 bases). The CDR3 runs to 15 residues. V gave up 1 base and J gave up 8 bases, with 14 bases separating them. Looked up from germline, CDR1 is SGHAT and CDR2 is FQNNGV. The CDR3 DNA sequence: TGTGCCAGCAGCTTAGTTCCAGGGGCTGGCGAAAAACTGTTTTTT. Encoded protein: CASSLVPGAGEKLFF.

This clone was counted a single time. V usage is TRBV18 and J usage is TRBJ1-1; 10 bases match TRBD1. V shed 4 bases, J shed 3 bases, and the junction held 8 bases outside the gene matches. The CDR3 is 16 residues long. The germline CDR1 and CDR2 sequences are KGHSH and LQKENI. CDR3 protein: CASSQTQTGGDTEAFF. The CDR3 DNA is TGTGCCAGCTCACAGACCCAGACAGGGGGCGACACTGAAGCTTTCTTT.

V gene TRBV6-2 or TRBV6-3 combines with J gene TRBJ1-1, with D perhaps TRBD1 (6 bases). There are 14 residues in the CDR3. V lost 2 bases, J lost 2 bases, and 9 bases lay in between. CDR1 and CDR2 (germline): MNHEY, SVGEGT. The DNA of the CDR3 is TGTGCCAGCAGTTACAACAGGGTTAACACTGAAGCTTTCTTT. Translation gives CASSYNRVNTEAFF.

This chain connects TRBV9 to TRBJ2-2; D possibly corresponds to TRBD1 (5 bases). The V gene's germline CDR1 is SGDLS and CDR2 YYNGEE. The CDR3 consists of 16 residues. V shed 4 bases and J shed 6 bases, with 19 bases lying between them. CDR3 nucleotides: TGTGCCAGCAGCCAGCCATCAGGGTCTAGTCCCGGGGAGCTGTTTTTT. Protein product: CASSQPSGSSPGELFF. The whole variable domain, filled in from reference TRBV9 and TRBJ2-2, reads DSGVTQTPKHLITATGQRVTLRCSPRSGDLSVYWYQQSLDQGLQFLIQYYNGEERAKGNILERFSAQQFPDLHSELNLSSLELGDSALYFCASSQPSGSSPGELFFGEGSRLTVL.

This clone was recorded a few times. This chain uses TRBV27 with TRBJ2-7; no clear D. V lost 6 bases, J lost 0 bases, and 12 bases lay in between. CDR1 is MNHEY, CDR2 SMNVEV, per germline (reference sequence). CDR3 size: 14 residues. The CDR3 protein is CASRISALSYEQYF. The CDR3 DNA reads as TGTGCCAGCAGGATCAGTGCCCTCTCCTACGAGCAGTACTTC.